The clone carrying this T cell receptor beta chain appeared a few times. Antigen: not known. This entry belongs to a study of response to subunit inactivated influenza vaccine. MiXCR, run by TCRdb on the RT-PCR reads, gives a single entry per CDR3 protein. This sample carries about 830,000 distinct CDR3 sequences, approximately 17% of them seen once, and the ten largest clones take under 13%. Overall study results and limits: Every seasonal influenza vaccination brings in few new T cells, the authors suggested.

Germline CDR1 is MDHEN and CDR2 is SYDVKM. This CDR3 contains 15 residues. V lost 4 bases and J lost 4, with 17 bases in between. This receptor was obtained from a man aged 45-65 years who received an inactivated influenza vaccine. Sequences were derived from PBMCs from blood, sampled approximately 5 days after vaccination. The chain has TRBV28 and TRBJ2-7, with D perhaps matching TRBD2 (6 bases). The CDR3 DNA follows: TGTGCCAGCAGTTCACCCGGGACCGGGGGATACGAGCAGTACTTC. This sequence encodes CASSSPGTGGYEQYF.